A single sample gave rise to the 24 T cell receptor beta chains below, sequenced in a study of blood T cell repertoires in COVID-19. Data came from immunoSEQ multiplex PCR; TCRdb stores just in-frame clones and leaves some out. The sample has under 200,000 clones; under 95% are singletons. The specimen sequenced was peripheral blood. These receptors all come from a man in his late teens or twenties with acute or convalescent COVID-19.

This sequence joins TRBV7-6 and TRBJ1-4; D is undetermined. V lost 2 bases and J lost 7, with 17 bases in between. Germline CDR1 SGHVS, CDR2 FNYEAQ. This CDR3 contains 16 residues. The CDR3 loop is CASSLYLTAGSEKLFF. Written as DNA, the CDR3 is TGTGCCAGCAGCTTATATCTTACAGCGGGCAGTGAAAAACTGTTTTTT.

The CDR3 DNA sequence: TGTGCCAGCAGTTACTCTAGAACAGGGGGCTTGAGTGGCTACACCTTC. This translates into CASSYSRTGGLSGYTF. The rearrangement joins TRBV6-5 to TRBJ1-2, with 9 bases that match TRBD1. With 0 bases clipped from V and 7 bases from J, the junction kept 9 bases outside the gene matches. In germline, CDR1 is MNHEY, CDR2 SVGAGI. This CDR3 contains 16 residues.

This chain links TRBV7-2 with TRBJ2-1, with a tentative D call TRBD2 (5 bases). Germline-derived CDR1 and CDR2 are SGHTA and FQGNSA. Trimming pared 3 bases from V and 0 bases from J, leaving 15 bases between. CDR3 length: 17 amino acids. CDR3 loop: CASSFPGEISSYNEQFF. CDR3 DNA sequence: TGTGCCAGCAGCTTCCCCGGGGAGATCAGCTCCTACAATGAGCAGTTCTTC.

This clone was recorded once. The J gene is TRBJ1-4, the V gene TRBV5-8; 7 nucleotides align to TRBD1. After removal of 4 bases from V and 6 bases from J, the junction contained 6 bases not matched to a gene. This CDR3 region has 14 residues. The germline CDR1 and CDR2 sequences are SGHTS and YDEGEE. CDR3: CASSRDSPYEKLFF. As DNA, the CDR3 is TGTGCCAGCAGCCGGGACAGCCCTTATGAAAAACTGTTTTTT.

This rearrangement joins TRBV5-5 to TRBJ1-4; the D gene is possibly TRBD1 (5 bases). V lost 7 bases and J lost 4, with 11 bases in between. The CDR3 length is 13 residues. Germline-derived CDR1 and CDR2 are SGHKS and YYEKEE (reference sequence). CDR3 amino acids: CASLQDINEKLFF. CDR3 coding DNA: TGTGCCAGCTTACAGGACATTAATGAAAAACTGTTTTTT.

This rearrangement joins TRBV10-1 to TRBJ2-7; D might be TRBD1 (6 bases). Trimming cost V 6 bases and J 0 bases, with 9 bases left between them. The CDR3 spans 13 residues. Germline V lookup: CDR1 WNHNN, CDR2 SYGVQD (reference sequence). CDR3: CASSQGRSYEQYF. The DNA of the CDR3 is TGCGCCAGCAGCCAGGGGCGCTCCTACGAGCAGTACTTC.

The CDR3 DNA sequence: TGCGCCAGCAGTCCCTTCGACAGAAACACTGAAGCTTTCTTT. Translation gives CASSPFDRNTEAFF. The chain uses TRBV4-1 and TRBJ1-1, with a possible D match to TRBD1 (5 bases). The CDR3 runs 14 residues. Trimming pared 6 bases from V and 2 bases from J, leaving 13 bases between. The germline CDR1 and CDR2 sequences are MGHRA and YSYEKL.

The V gene is TRBV3-1 (or the pseudogene TRBV3-2), the J gene TRBJ2-7; 11 positions match TRBD2. Germline loops: CDR1 LGHDT, CDR2 YNNKEL (reference sequence). The junction had 2 bases not matched to a gene; V was cut back by 4 bases and J by 0 bases. This CDR3 has 15 residues. CDR3 protein: CASSLAGGSSYEQYF. Written as DNA, the CDR3 is TGTGCCAGCAGCCTAGCGGGAGGGAGCTCCTACGAGCAGTACTTC.

The chain has TRBV7-8 and TRBJ1-5; perhaps TRBD1 as D (5 bases). Per germline, CDR1 SGHVS and CDR2 FQNEAQ. CDR3 length equals 20 residues. Trimming removed 3 bases from V and 0 bases from J, with 24 bases in between. The CDR3 sequence is CASSFLGGGYSKNSNQPQHF. The CDR3 nucleotides read TGTGCCAGCAGCTTCTTGGGGGGAGGATACTCAAAGAATAGCAATCAGCCCCAGCATTTT.

The CDR3 DNA follows: TGTGCCAGTAGTACAACCGACAGGGTAGGACAGCCCCAGCATTTT. It codes for CASSTTDRVGQPQHF. J is TRBJ1-5 and V is TRBV19; 7 bases fit TRBD1. The ends lost 4 bases at V and 7 bases at J; junction bases unmatched: 10. The CDR3 extends over 15 amino acids. Germline CDR1 LNHDA, CDR2 SQIVND (reference sequence).

The V call is TRBV25-1, the J call TRBJ2-1, with TRBD2 matching over 7 bases. The length of the CDR3 is 15 residues. From germline, CDR1 is MGHDK and CDR2 SYGVNS. Trimming at V came to 3 bases and at J to 4 bases, leaving 6 bases not matched to a gene. CDR3 sequence (DNA): TGTGCCAGCAGTGAGGTGGGAGGGCGTTACAATGAGCAGTTCTTC. Translating gives CASSEVGGRYNEQFF.

The chain joins TRBV11-2 to TRBJ2-7, with TRBD2 identical over 8 bases. J lost 2 bases, V lost 5 bases, and 14 bases had no gene match. Germline loops: CDR1 SGHAT, CDR2 FQNNGV. This CDR3 has 17 residues. Here the CDR3 DNA reads TGTGCCAGCAGCAACTTAGCGGGAACGCTCGCAACCTACGAGCAGTACTTC. Protein: CASSNLAGTLATYEQYF. Filled out from reference TRBV11-2 and TRBJ2-7, the complete variable domain reads EAGVAQSPRYKIIEKRQSVAFWCNPISGHATLYWYQQILGQGPKLLIQFQNNGVVDDSQLPKDRFSAERLKGVDSTLKIQPAKLEDSAVYLCASSNLAGTLATYEQYFGPGTRLTVT.

This chain connects TRBV7-9 to TRBJ2-7; D might be TRBD1 (6 bases). This CDR3 is built from 16 residues. Germline V CDR1 and CDR2: SEHNR, FQNEAQ (reference sequence). With 5 bases removed from V and 2 bases from J, the gap between germline ends came to 19 bases. For the CDR3, the DNA is TGTGCCAGCAGCCCCCCGTCGTTGCAGGGGACCTACGAGCAGTACTTC. Its protein is CASSPPSLQGTYEQYF.

The J gene is TRBJ2-7, the V gene TRBV4-1; TRBD1 aligns across 8 bases. Germline lookup yields CDR1 MGHRA and CDR2 YSYEKL. The junction had 4 bases not matched to a gene; V was cut back by 6 bases and J by 6 bases. The length of the CDR3 is 12 residues. The CDR3 protein is CASSPTGGEQYF. The CDR3 coding sequence is TGCGCCAGCAGTCCTACAGGGGGCGAGCAGTACTTC.

This clone was detected only once. The chain carries TRBV6-5 and TRBJ1-5; 10 bases align to TRBD1. Trimming removed 6 bases from V and 4 bases from J; junction bases left unmatched: 6. The germline gives CDR1 MNHEY, CDR2 SVGAGI. The CDR3 contains 15 residues. CDR3 residues: CASRAPGQGNQPQHF. The CDR3 region has the DNA TGTGCCAGCAGGGCACCGGGACAGGGGAATCAGCCCCAGCATTTT.

With respect to this clone: Other nucleotide sequences from this sample produce the same CDR3. The chain joins TRBV7-2 to TRBJ2-3, with 8 bases matching TRBD1. The CDR3 has 14 amino acids. CDR1 and CDR2 from the germline V gene are SGHTA and FQGNSA. V was pared by 3 bases and J by 3 bases, with 2 bases of the junction left unmatched. The CDR3 DNA follows: TGTGCCAGCAGCTTCGACAGGGGAACAGATACGCAGTATTTT. Residues: CASSFDRGTDTQYF.

V is TRBV9 and J is TRBJ1-2; D might be TRBD1 (5 bases). Per germline, CDR1 SGDLS and CDR2 YYNGEE. The CDR3 is 15 residues long. V was clipped by 4 bases and J by 2 bases, with 15 bases between them. CDR3 coding DNA: TGTGCCAGCAGCCCCTCCGGGGGAGGGAACTATGGCTACACCTTC. Translation: CASSPSGGGNYGYTF.

The chain joins TRBV5-1 to TRBJ1-1; possibly TRBD1 for D (6 bases). Germline V gene lookup returns CDR1 SGHRS and CDR2 YFSETQ. The CDR3 totals 14 residues. The ends were cut back, 0 bases at V and 7 bases at J, with 13 bases in the middle. The CDR3 is CASSLVEGDLEAFF. The CDR3 nucleotides are TGCGCCAGCAGCTTGGTCGAGGGGGATCTTGAAGCTTTCTTT.

The V call is TRBV19, the J call TRBJ1-5; maybe TRBD1 (5 bases). V was shortened by 1 base and J by 2 bases, with 12 bases between the two germline ends. Germline V lookup: CDR1 LNHDA, CDR2 SQIVND (reference sequence). CDR3 length equals 16 residues. CDR3: CASSIVAPGGNQPQHF. The CDR3 nucleotides read TGTGCCAGTAGTATAGTGGCCCCGGGGGGCAATCAGCCCCAGCATTTT.

This sequence joins TRBV6-6 and TRBJ1-1; perhaps TRBD1 as D (5 bases). CDR1 and CDR2 (germline): MNHNY, SVGAGI (reference sequence). This CDR3 contains 16 residues. Between the trimmed V and J ends, which lost 2 bases and 1 base, there was a span of 14 bases. The CDR3 sequence is CASSYGAKAENTEAFF. CDR3 coding DNA: TGTGCCAGCAGTTACGGGGCCAAGGCGGAGAACACTGAAGCTTTCTTT.

CDR3 in DNA: TGCGCCAGCAGCTTGGGGGCCTTTTCCAATAATTCACCCCTCCACTTT. Translated, it gives CASSLGAFSNNSPLHF. The chain is built from TRBV5-1 and TRBJ1-6; D is unresolved. Between the trimmed V and J ends, which lost 0 bases and 5 bases, there was a span of 12 bases. The CDR3 sequence is 16 residues long. In germline, CDR1 is SGHRS, CDR2 YFSETQ.

This rearrangement joins TRBV7-2 to TRBJ1-4, with D unresolved. Germline loops: CDR1 SGHTA, CDR2 FQGNSA. V was cut by 5 bases and J by 3 bases, with 16 bases left in between. The CDR3 consists of 16 residues. The CDR3 here is CASSPRGGKANEKLFF. In DNA form, the CDR3 reads TGTGCCAGCAGCCCCAGAGGCGGGAAGGCTAATGAAAAACTGTTTTTT.

The rearrangement uses TRBV3-1 (or the pseudogene TRBV3-2) and TRBJ2-3; 7 bases agree with TRBD1. In germline, CDR1 is LGHDT, CDR2 YNNKEL (reference sequence). J was trimmed by 0 bases and V by 3 bases; bases with no gene match: 6. CDR3 length equals 16 residues. The CDR3 DNA reads as TGTGCCAGCAGCCACGGACAGGCGCCTAGCACAGATACGCAGTATTTT. Translation gives CASSHGQAPSTDTQYF.

The gene calls are TRBV2 and TRBJ2-1; the match to TRBD2 covers 11 bases. CDR3 length: 15 residues. Germline values: CDR1 SNHLY, CDR2 FYNNEI. The junction had 2 bases not matched to a gene; V was cut back by 2 bases and J by 5 bases. Here the CDR3 reads CASSEQLAGDNEQFF. CDR3 DNA sequence: TGTGCCAGCAGTGAACAACTAGCGGGGGACAATGAGCAGTTCTTC.